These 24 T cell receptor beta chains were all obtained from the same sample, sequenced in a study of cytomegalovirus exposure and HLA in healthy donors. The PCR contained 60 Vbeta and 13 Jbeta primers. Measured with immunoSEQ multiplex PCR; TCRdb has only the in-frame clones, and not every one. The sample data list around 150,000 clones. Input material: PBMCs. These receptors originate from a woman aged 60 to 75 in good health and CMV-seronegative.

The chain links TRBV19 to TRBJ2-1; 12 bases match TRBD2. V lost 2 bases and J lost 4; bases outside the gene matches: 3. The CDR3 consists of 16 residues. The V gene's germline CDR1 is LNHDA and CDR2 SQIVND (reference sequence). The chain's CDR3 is CASSIIGLAGYNEQFF. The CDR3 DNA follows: TGTGCCAGTAGTATAATCGGACTAGCGGGATACAATGAGCAGTTCTTC.

CDR3 DNA sequence: TGTGCCAGCAGCCAACATACAGGGACCGGGGAGCTGTTTTTT. Protein product: CASSQHTGTGELFF. The chain combines TRBV14 with TRBJ2-2, with D maybe TRBD1 (6 bases). This CDR3 region has 14 residues. Germline assignment: CDR1 SGHDN and CDR2 FVKESK. V lost 2 bases and J 5 bases, leaving 9 bases between the germline ends.

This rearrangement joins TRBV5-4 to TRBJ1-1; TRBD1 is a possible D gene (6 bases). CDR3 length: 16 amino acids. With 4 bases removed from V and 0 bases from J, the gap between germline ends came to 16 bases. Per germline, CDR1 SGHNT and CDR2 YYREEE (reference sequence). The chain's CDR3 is CASSATPSGVNTEAFF. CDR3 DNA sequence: TGTGCCAGCAGCGCGACCCCCTCAGGGGTGAACACTGAAGCTTTCTTT.

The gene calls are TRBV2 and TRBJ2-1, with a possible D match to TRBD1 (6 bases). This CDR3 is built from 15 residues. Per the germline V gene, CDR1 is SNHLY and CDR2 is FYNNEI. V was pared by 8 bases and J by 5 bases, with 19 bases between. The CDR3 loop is CASGKDRTLHNEQFF. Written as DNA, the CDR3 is TGTGCCAGCGGGAAGGACAGAACCCTCCACAATGAGCAGTTCTTC. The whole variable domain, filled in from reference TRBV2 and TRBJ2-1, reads EPEVTQTPSHQVTQMGQEVILRCVPISNHLYFYWYRQILGQKVEFLVSFYNNEISEKSEIFDDQFSVERPDGSNFTLKIRSTKLEDSAMYFCASGKDRTLHNEQFFGPGTRLTVL.

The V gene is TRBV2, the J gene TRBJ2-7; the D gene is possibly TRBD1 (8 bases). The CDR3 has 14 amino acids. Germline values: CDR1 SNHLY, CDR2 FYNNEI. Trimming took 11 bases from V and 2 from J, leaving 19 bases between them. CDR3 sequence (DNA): TGTGCCGGAGAGCGGGACAGGTTTGCCTACGAGCAGTACTTC. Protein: CAGERDRFAYEQYF.

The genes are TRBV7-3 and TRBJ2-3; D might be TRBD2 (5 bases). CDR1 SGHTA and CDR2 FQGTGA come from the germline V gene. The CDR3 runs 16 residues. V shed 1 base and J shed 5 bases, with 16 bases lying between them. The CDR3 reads CASSLMSIPGVDTQYF. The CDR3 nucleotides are TGTGCCAGCAGCTTAATGTCGATCCCCGGGGTAGATACGCAGTATTTT.

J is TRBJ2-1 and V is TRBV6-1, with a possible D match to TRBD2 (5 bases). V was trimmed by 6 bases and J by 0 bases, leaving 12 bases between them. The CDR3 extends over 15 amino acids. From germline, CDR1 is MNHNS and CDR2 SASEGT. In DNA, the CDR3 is TGTGCCAGCAGAGGGAGTTTTTTCTCCTACAATGAGCAGTTCTTC. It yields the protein CASRGSFFSYNEQFF.

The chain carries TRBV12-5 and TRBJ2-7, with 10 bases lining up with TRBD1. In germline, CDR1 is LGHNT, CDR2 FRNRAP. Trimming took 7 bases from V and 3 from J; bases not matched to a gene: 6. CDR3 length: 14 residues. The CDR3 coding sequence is TGTGCTAGTGCCCGGGGACAGGGGTACTACGAGCAGTACTTC. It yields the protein CASARGQGYYEQYF.

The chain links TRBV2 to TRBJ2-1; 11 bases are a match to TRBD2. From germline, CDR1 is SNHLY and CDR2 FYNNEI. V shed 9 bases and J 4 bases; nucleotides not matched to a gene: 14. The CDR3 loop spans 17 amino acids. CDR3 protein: CASHGGLAGGGYNEQFF. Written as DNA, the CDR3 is TGTGCCAGTCATGGAGGGCTAGCGGGAGGTGGGTACAATGAGCAGTTCTTC.

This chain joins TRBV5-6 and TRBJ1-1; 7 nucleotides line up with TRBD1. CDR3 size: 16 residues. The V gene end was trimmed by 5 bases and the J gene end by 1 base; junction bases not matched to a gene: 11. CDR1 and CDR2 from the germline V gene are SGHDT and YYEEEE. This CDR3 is CASRTRRGRRNTEAFF. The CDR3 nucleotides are TGTGCCAGCAGGACGCGAAGGGGGCGTAGGAACACTGAAGCTTTCTTT.

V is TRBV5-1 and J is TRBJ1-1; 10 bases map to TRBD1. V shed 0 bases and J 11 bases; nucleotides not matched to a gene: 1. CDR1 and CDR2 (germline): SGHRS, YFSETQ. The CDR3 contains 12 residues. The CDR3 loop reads CASSLVGQGAFF. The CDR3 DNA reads TGCGCCAGCAGCTTGGTGGGACAGGGGGCTTTCTTT.

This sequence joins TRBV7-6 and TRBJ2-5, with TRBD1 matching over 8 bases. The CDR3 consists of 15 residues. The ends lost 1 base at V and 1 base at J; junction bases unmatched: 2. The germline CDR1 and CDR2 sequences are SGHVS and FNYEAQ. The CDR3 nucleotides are TGTGCCAGCAGCTTAGAGACAGGGGTCCAAGAGACCCAGTACTTC. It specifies CASSLETGVQETQYF.

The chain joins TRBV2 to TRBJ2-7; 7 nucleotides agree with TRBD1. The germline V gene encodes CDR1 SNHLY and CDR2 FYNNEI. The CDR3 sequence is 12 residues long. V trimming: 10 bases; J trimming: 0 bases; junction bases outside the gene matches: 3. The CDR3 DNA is TGTGCCAACGGGGACAGCTCCTACGAGCAGTACTTC. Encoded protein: CANGDSSYEQYF.

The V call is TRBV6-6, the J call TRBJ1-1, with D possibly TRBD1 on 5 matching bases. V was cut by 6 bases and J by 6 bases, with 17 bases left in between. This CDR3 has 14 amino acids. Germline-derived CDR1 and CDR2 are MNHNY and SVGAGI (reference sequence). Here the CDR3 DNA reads TGTGCCAGCAGGTTGTCAGGGTTGGTTGCTGAAGCTTTCTTT. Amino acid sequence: CASRLSGLVAEAFF.

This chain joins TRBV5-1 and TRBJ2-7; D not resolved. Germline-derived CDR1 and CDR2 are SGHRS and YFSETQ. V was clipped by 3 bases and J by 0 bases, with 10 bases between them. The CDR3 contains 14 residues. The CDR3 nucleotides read TGCGCCAGCAGCTACGACGTAGCCTCCTACGAGCAGTACTTC. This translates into CASSYDVASYEQYF.

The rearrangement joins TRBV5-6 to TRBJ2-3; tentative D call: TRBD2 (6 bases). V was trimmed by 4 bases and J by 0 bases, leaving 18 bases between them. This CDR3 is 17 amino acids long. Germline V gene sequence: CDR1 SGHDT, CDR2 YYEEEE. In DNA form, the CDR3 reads TGTGCCAGCAGCCCCCTAGGAGGGATAGGTAGCACAGATACGCAGTATTTT. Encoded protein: CASSPLGGIGSTDTQYF.

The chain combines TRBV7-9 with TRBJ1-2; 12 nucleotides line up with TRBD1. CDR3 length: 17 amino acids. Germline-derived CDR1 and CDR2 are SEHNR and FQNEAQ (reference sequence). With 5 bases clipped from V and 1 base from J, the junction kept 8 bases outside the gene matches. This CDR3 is CASSGGQGALFNYGYTF. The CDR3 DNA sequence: TGTGCCAGCAGCGGGGGACAGGGGGCTTTGTTTAACTATGGCTACACCTTC. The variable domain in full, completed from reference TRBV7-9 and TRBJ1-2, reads DTGVSQNPRHKITKRGQNVTFRCDPISEHNRLYWYRQTLGQGPEFLTYFQNEAQLEKSRLLSDRFSAERPKGSFSTLEIQRTEQGDSAMYLCASSGGQGALFNYGYTFGSGTRLTVV.

CDR3 loop: CAIAVVRNEQFF. The CDR3 DNA is TGTGCCATCGCCGTGGTGCGGAATGAGCAGTTCTTC. The chain has TRBV10-3 and TRBJ2-1; D gene uncertain. Trimming pared 8 bases from V and 7 bases from J, leaving 12 bases between. The germline V gene has CDR1 ENHRY and CDR2 SYGVKD. This CDR3 comprises 12 residues.

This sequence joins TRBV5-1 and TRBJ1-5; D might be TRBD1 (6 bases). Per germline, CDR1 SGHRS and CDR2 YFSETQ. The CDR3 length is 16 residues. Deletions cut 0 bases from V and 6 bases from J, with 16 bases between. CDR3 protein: CASSLAPAGGGQPQHF. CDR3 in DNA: TGCGCCAGCAGCTTGGCCCCGGCGGGGGGCGGTCAGCCCCAGCATTTT.

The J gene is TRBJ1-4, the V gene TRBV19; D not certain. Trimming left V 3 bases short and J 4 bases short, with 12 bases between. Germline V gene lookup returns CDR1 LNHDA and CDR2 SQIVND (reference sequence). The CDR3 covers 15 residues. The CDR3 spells CASSMVTAYNEKLFF. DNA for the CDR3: TGTGCCAGTAGTATGGTAACAGCCTATAATGAAAAACTGTTTTTT.

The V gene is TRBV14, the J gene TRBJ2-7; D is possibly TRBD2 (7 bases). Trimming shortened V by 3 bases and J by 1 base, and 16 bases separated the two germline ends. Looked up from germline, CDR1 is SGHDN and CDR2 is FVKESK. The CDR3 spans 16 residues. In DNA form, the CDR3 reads TGTGCCAGCAGCCATGGGGGGGCGCGGTATTCCTACGAGCAGTACTTC. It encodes CASSHGGARYSYEQYF.

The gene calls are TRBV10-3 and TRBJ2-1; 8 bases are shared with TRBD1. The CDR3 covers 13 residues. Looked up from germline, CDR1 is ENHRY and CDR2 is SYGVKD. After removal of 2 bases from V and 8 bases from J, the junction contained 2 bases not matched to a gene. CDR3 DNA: TGTGCCATCAGTGAGAGGACAGGGTATGAGCAGTTCTTC. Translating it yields CAISERTGYEQFF.

The CDR3 DNA is TGTGCCAGCAGAAGGGGACAGGGATTCTACGAGCAGTACTTC. It yields the protein CASRRGQGFYEQYF. The chain couples TRBV6-5 to TRBJ2-7, with TRBD1 identical over 9 bases. This CDR3 contains 14 residues. V gave up 6 bases and J gave up 3 bases; unmatched junction bases: 6. Germline-derived CDR1 and CDR2 are MNHEY and SVGAGI.

Here the CDR3 DNA reads TGTGCCAGCAGCTCCCTAGCGGCCCTAACGGGGAAGGAGCAGTACTTC. It yields the protein CASSSLAALTGKEQYF. The chain has TRBV7-6 and TRBJ2-7; TRBD2 agrees at 7 bases. Germline lookup yields CDR1 SGHVS and CDR2 FNYEAQ. The CDR3 runs to 16 residues. The V gene end was trimmed by 4 bases and the J gene end by 7 bases; junction bases not matched to a gene: 16.